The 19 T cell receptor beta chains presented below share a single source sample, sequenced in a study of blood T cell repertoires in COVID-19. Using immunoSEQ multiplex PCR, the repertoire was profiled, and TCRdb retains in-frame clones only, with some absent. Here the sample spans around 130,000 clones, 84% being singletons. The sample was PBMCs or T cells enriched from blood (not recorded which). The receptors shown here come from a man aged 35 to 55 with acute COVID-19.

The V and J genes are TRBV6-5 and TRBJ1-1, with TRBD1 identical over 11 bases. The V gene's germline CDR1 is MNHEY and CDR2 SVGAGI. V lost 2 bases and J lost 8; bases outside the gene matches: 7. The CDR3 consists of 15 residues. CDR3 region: CASSYTSGTGGEAFF. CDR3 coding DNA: TGTGCCAGCAGTTACACCTCCGGGACAGGGGGGGAAGCTTTCTTT.

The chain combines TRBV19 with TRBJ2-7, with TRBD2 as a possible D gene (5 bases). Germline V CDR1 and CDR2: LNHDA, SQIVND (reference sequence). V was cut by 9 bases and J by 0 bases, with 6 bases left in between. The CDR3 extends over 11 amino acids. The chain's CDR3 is CASRDSYEQYF. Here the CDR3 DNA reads TGTGCCAGCCGGGACTCCTACGAGCAGTACTTC.

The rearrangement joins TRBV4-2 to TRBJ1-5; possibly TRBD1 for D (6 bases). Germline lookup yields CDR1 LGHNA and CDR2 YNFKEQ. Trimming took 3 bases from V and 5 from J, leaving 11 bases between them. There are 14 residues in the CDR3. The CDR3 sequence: CASSQGGQYQPQHF. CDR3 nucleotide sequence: TGTGCCAGCAGCCAGGGCGGACAGTATCAGCCCCAGCATTTT.

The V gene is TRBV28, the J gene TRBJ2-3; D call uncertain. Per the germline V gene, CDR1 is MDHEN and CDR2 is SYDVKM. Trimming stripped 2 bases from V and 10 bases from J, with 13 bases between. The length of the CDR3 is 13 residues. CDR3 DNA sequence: TGTGCCAGCAGTTTAAACAGTTTGCGAGCGCAGTATTTT. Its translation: CASSLNSLRAQYF. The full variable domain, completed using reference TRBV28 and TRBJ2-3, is DVKVTQSSRYLVKRTGEKVFLECVQDMDHENMFWYRQDPGLGLRLIYFSYDVKMKEKGDIPEGYSVSREKKERFSLILESASTNQTSMYLCASSLNSLRAQYFGPGTRLTVL.

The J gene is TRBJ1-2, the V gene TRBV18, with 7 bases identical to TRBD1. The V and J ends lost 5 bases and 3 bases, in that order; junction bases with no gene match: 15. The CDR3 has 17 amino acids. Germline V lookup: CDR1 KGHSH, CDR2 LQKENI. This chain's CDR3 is CASSSRQGPLEDYGYTF. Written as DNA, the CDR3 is TGTGCCAGCTCATCCCGACAGGGCCCTCTTGAGGACTATGGCTACACCTTC.

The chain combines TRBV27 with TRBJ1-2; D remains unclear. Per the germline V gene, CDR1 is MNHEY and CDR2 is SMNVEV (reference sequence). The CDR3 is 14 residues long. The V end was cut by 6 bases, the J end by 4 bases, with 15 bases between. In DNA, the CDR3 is TGTGCCAGCAGGCAAATCGGGGTCGGCTATGGCTACACCTTC. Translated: CASRQIGVGYGYTF.

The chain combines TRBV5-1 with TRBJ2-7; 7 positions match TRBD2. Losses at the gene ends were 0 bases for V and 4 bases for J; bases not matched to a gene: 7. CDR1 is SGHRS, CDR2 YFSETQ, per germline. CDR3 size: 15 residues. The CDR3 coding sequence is TGCGCCAGCAGCTTGGTAGAAGCGGGAAGATACGAGCAGTACTTC. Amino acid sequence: CASSLVEAGRYEQYF.

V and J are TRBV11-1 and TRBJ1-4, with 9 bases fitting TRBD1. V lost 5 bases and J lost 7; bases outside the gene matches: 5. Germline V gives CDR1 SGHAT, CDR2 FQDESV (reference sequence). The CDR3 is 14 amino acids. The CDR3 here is CASSATGGGEKLFF. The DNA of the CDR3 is TGTGCCAGCAGCGCGACAGGGGGGGGTGAAAAACTGTTTTTT.

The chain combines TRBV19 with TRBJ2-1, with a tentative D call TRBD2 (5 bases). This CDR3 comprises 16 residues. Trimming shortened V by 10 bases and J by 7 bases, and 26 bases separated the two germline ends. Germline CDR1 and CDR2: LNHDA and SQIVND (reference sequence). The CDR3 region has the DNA TGTGCCACCCGGGCGGCGGGCGCATCTGTCCATAATGAGCAGTTCTTC. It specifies CATRAAGASVHNEQFF.

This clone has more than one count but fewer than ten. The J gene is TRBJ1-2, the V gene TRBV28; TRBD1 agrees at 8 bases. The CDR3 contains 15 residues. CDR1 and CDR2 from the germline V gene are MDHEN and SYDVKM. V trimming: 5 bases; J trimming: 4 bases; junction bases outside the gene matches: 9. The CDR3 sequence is CASSPSQGAGYGYTF. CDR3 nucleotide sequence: TGTGCCAGCAGTCCCAGCCAGGGGGCAGGCTATGGCTACACCTTC.

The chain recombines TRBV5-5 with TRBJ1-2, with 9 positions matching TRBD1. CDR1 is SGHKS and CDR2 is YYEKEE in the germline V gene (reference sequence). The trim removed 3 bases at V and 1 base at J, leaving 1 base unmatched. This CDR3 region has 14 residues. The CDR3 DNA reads TGTGCCAGCAGCTGGGGACAGGGTAACTATGGCTACACCTTC. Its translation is CASSWGQGNYGYTF.

CDR3 region: CASSRRPIAGGPYSSGANVLTF. DNA for the CDR3: TGTGCCAGCAGCCGGCGGCCTATAGCGGGAGGGCCTTACTCCTCTGGGGCCAACGTCCTGACTTTC. The chain links TRBV14 to TRBJ2-6, with 11 bases that match TRBD2. This CDR3 region has 22 residues. The germline CDR1 and CDR2 sequences are SGHDN and FVKESK. The V and J ends lost 4 bases and 0 bases, in that order; junction bases with no gene match: 17.

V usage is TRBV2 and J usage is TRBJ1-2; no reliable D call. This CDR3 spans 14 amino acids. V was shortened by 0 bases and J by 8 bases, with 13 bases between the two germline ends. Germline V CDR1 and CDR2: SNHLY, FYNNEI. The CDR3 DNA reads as TGTGCCAGCAGTGAAGCGCTTTCGTCGGGGGGCTACACCTTC. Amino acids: CASSEALSSGGYTF.

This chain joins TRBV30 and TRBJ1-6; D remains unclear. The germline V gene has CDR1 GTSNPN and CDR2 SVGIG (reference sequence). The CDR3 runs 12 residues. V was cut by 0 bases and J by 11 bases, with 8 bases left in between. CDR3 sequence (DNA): TGTGCCTGGAGTGTAGCAATTACACCCCTCCACTTT. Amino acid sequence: CAWSVAITPLHF.

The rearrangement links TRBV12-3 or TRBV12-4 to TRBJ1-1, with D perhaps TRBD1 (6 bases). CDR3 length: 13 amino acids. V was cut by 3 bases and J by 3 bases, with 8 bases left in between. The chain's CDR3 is CASSFAGDTEAFF. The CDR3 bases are TGTGCCAGCAGTTTCGCAGGGGACACTGAAGCTTTCTTT.

CDR3: CASSEGPGMNTEAFF. CDR3 sequence (DNA): TGTGCCAGCAGTGAAGGTCCGGGGATGAACACTGAAGCTTTCTTT. The V call is TRBV6-1, the J call TRBJ1-1; unclear D gene. Germline V gene lookup returns CDR1 MNHNS and CDR2 SASEGT. V lost 1 base and J 0 bases, leaving 9 bases between the germline ends. This CDR3 has 15 residues.

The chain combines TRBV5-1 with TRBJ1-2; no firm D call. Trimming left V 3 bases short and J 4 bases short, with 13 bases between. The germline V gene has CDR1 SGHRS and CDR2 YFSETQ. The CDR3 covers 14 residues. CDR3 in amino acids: CASSSSPGFYGYTF. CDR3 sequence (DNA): TGCGCCAGCAGCTCCTCGCCGGGGTTCTATGGCTACACCTTC.

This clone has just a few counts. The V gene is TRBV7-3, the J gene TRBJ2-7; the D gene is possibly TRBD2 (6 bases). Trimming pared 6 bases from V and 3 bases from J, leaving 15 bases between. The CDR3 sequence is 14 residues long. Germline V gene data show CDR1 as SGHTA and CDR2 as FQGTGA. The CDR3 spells CASSQGGDGYEQYF. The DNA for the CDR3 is TGTGCCAGCAGTCAAGGCGGGGATGGCTACGAGCAGTACTTC.

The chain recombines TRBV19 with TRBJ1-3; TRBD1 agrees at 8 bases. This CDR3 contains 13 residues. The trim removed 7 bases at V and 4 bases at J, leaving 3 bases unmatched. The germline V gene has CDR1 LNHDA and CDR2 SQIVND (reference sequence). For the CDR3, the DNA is TGTGCCAGTACCTGGGACAGGGGAAACACCATATATTTT. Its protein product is CASTWDRGNTIYF.